This T cell receptor beta chain comes out of a study of early T cells in non-severe SARS-CoV-2 infection. Study-level background: From unsorted whole blood, bulk RNA was sequenced, and the chains remained unpaired.

The CDR3 extends over 19 amino acids. With V trimmed by 4 bases and J by 5 bases, 17 bases remained unmatched. CDR1 and CDR2 from the germline V gene are MNHEY and SVGEGT. One entry per CDR3 protein, called by TCRdb with MiXCR from the 5' RACE reads. The sample gives tens of thousands of distinct CDR3 sequences, 10% to 15% of which show up once; 3.5% to 5.5% is in the top ten. Material for sequencing was whole blood. The receptor's source is an adult who was a healthcare worker with PCR-confirmed SARS-CoV-2 infection or an uninfected control (not recorded which). The rearrangement links TRBV6-2 or TRBV6-3 to TRBJ2-1; TRBD2 aligns across 10 bases. The DNA for the CDR3 is TGTGCCAGCAGTTTTTCGGGGGTCCCGACTAGCGGGTTCGACAATGAGCAGTTCTTC. Translating it yields CASSFSGVPTSGFDNEQFF.